These 14 T cell receptor beta chains were all obtained from the same sample, sequenced in a study of blood T cell repertoires in COVID-19. Data came from immunoSEQ multiplex PCR; TCRdb stores just in-frame clones and leaves some out. The sample lists some 47,000 clones, 84% occurring once. The specimen sequenced was peripheral blood. These receptors came from a human donor in a cohort sampled during active COVID-19.

The chain employs TRBV19 and TRBJ1-2, with 8 bases fitting TRBD1. V lost 6 bases and J lost 7; bases outside the gene matches: 4. The CDR3 length is 12 residues. Germline CDR1 LNHDA, CDR2 SQIVND (reference sequence). Here the CDR3 reads CASSQGAGGYTF. CDR3 nucleotide sequence: TGTGCCAGTAGCCAGGGGGCCGGTGGCTACACCTTC. The complete variable domain, with remaining parts taken from reference TRBV19 and TRBJ1-2, reads DGGITQSPKYLFRKEGQNVTLSCEQNLNHDAMYWYRQDPGQGLRLIYYSQIVNDFQKGDIAEGYSVSREKKESFPLTVTSAQKNPTAFYLCASSQGAGGYTFGSGTRLTVV.

The chain is built from TRBV23-1 and TRBJ1-6, with D possibly being TRBD1 (6 bases). TRBV23-1 is an ORF, with its function uncertain. Trimming took off 4 bases at V and 1 base at J, with 11 bases between the two ends. CDR3 length: 16 residues. The CDR3, as DNA: TGCGCCAGCAGTCCTTCCAGGGGTTCCTATAATTCACCCCTCCACTTT. Translation gives CASSPSRGSYNSPLHF.

V usage is TRBV5-4 and J usage is TRBJ1-1, with a tentative D call TRBD1 (5 bases). In germline, CDR1 is SGHNT, CDR2 YYREEE (reference sequence). Trimming shortened V by 0 bases and J by 10 bases, and 16 bases separated the two germline ends. The CDR3 runs to 14 residues. CDR3 loop: CASSLGGSRVGAFF. Written as DNA, the CDR3 is TGTGCCAGCAGCTTGGGGGGTAGCAGGGTCGGAGCTTTCTTT.

The chain carries TRBV3-1 (or the pseudogene TRBV3-2) and TRBJ2-2, with 8 bases aligning to TRBD2. The CDR3 runs 15 residues. Germline CDR1 LGHDT, CDR2 YNNKEL (reference sequence). V dropped 6 bases and J dropped 5; count of bases not matched to a gene: 8. The CDR3 bases are TGTGCCAGCAGGCCACCGGGACTAGGGACCGGGGAGCTGTTTTTT. Translating it yields CASRPPGLGTGELFF.

J is TRBJ2-1 and V is TRBV19; TRBD2 is a possible D gene (6 bases). V gave up 7 bases and J gave up 0 bases, with 13 bases separating them. This CDR3 is built from 15 residues. Germline values: CDR1 LNHDA, CDR2 SQIVND (reference sequence). The CDR3 spells CASNFGGGSYNEQFF. The CDR3, as DNA: TGTGCCAGTAACTTCGGGGGAGGCTCCTACAATGAGCAGTTCTTC.

This chain uses TRBV19 with TRBJ2-3; 8 bases map to TRBD1. The CDR3 has 15 amino acids. Looked up from germline, CDR1 is LNHDA and CDR2 is SQIVND (reference sequence). J was trimmed by 6 bases and V by 4 bases; bases with no gene match: 9. The CDR3 DNA reads as TGTGCCAGTAGTACCGGACAGGGAGGATGGGATACGCAGTATTTT. This encodes CASSTGQGGWDTQYF. Using reference TRBV19 and TRBJ2-3 for the parts outside the CDR3, the full variable domain is DGGITQSPKYLFRKEGQNVTLSCEQNLNHDAMYWYRQDPGQGLRLIYYSQIVNDFQKGDIAEGYSVSREKKESFPLTVTSAQKNPTAFYLCASSTGQGGWDTQYFGPGTRLTVL.

CDR3 in DNA: TGTGCCAGCAGCGTATCGGGGGTGGTCCAAGAGACCCAGTACTTC. Translated: CASSVSGVVQETQYF. The rearrangement links TRBV9 to TRBJ2-5; weak D call: TRBD2 (6 bases). Germline V gene sequence: CDR1 SGDLS, CDR2 YYNGEE. Trimming took off 1 base at V and 1 base at J, with 11 bases between the two ends. The CDR3 has 15 residues.

V and J are TRBV7-8 and TRBJ2-7; D unresolved. The CDR3 consists of 12 residues. Trimming removed 5 bases from V and 1 base from J, with 6 bases in between. The germline gives CDR1 SGHVS, CDR2 FQNEAQ. CDR3 protein: CASSPLSYEQYV. The CDR3 nucleotides are TGTGCCAGCAGCCCCCTTTCCTACGAGCAGTACGTC.

The chain uses TRBV2 and TRBJ1-5; 8 nucleotides match TRBD1. Germline CDR1 reads SNHLY; CDR2 reads FYNNEI. The CDR3 has 15 amino acids. Unmatched junction bases numbered 6, after V lost 1 base and J lost 7 bases. The CDR3 loop reads CASSEGRQGAQPQHF. The CDR3 coding sequence is TGTGCCAGCAGTGAAGGAAGGCAGGGGGCCCAGCCCCAGCATTTT.

This rearrangement joins TRBV7-8 to TRBJ1-2; D perhaps matches TRBD1 (6 bases). CDR1 and CDR2 from the germline V gene are SGHVS and FQNEAQ. This CDR3 is 14 amino acids long. Trimming shortened V by 7 bases and J by 6 bases, and 18 bases separated the two germline ends. The CDR3 is CASTAAGTINGYTF. The CDR3 DNA sequence: TGTGCCAGCACCGCGGCCGGGACAATTAATGGCTACACCTTC.

The genes are TRBV30 and TRBJ2-1; D is unresolved. There are 12 residues in the CDR3. Germline values: CDR1 GTSNPN, CDR2 SVGIG (reference sequence). Trimming pared 0 bases from V and 8 bases from J, leaving 8 bases between. This CDR3 reads CAWSVNRDEQFF. In DNA form, the CDR3 reads TGTGCCTGGAGTGTTAACAGAGATGAGCAGTTCTTC.

The sample holds a few counts of this clone. The V and J genes are TRBV5-1 and TRBJ1-5; D not resolved. The V gene lost 0 bases and the J gene lost 8 bases, with 12 bases spanning the gap. Per the germline V gene, CDR1 is SGHRS and CDR2 is YFSETQ. This CDR3 spans 14 amino acids. The CDR3, as DNA: TGCGCCAGCAGCTTGGGAGGGTATAGGGAGCCCCAGCATTTT. It codes for CASSLGGYREPQHF.

The chain links TRBV6-5 to TRBJ2-3; D possibly corresponds to TRBD2 (5 bases). This CDR3 spans 14 amino acids. Germline-derived CDR1 and CDR2 are MNHEY and SVGAGI. The germline V and J ends were trimmed by 7 bases and 5 bases, with 16 bases remaining between them. The CDR3, as DNA: TGTGCCAGCATCAGGACGGGGTGGAGAGATACGCAGTATTTT. Its protein is CASIRTGWRDTQYF.

The rearrangement uses TRBV12-3 or TRBV12-4 and TRBJ1-5, with D possibly being TRBD1 (6 bases). Deletions cut 6 bases from V and 4 bases from J, with 10 bases between. CDR3 length: 13 residues. In nucleotides, the CDR3 is TGTGCCAGCAGGGGGGACATAAATCAGCCCCAGCATTTT. It codes for CASRGDINQPQHF.